A single sample gave rise to the 10 T cell receptor beta chains below, sequenced in a study of T cells in Graves' hyperthyroidism and ophthalmopathy. Researchers took RNA transcripts and amplified the TCR beta CDR3 regions from them. HTBI primers drove first-round RT-PCR of the TCR CDR3. TCRdb re-derived calls from the multiplex PCR reads in MiXCR, one entry per CDR3 protein. The table records approximately 570,000 distinct CDR3 sequences, about 20% of them present only once. Sequenced input: blood. Source of these receptors: a man aged 35-49 years with Graves' ophthalmopathy.

This clonotype occurred a few times. This chain links TRBV27 with TRBJ2-3, with D maybe TRBD1 (7 bases). Germline values: CDR1 MNHEY, CDR2 SMNVEV (reference sequence). CDR3 length: 15 amino acids. The V and J ends lost 3 bases and 4 bases respectively, with 14 bases between them. The CDR3 DNA follows: TGTGCCAGCAGTTTGACAGGGAGGATCGCAGATACGCAGTATTTT. It encodes CASSLTGRIADTQYF.

This clonotype came up many times. The gene calls are TRBV6-1 and TRBJ2-7; the match to TRBD2 covers 8 bases. Per the germline V gene, CDR1 is MNHNS and CDR2 is SASEGT. This CDR3 comprises 13 residues. After removal of 8 bases from V and 3 bases from J, the junction contained 6 bases not matched to a gene. The CDR3 DNA reads as TGTGCCAGCCAGCGGGGGAGATTCTACGAGCAGTACTTC. Protein sequence: CASQRGRFYEQYF.

This clonotype occurred many times. The gene calls are TRBV7-3 and TRBJ2-1; D gene unclear. The CDR3 spans 14 residues. Between the trimmed V and J ends, which lost 0 bases and 7 bases, there was a span of 10 bases. Germline-derived CDR1 and CDR2 are SGHTA and FQGTGA. The CDR3 spells CASSLTANRNEQFF. The CDR3 DNA reads as TGTGCCAGCAGCTTAACCGCCAATAGAAATGAGCAGTTCTTC.

In its sample, this clonotype was seen a few times. The chain employs TRBV5-4 and TRBJ2-2, with 7 positions matching TRBD2. Trimming removed 4 bases from V and 1 base from J; junction bases left unmatched: 4. CDR1 and CDR2 (germline): SGHNT, YYREEE (reference sequence). The CDR3 covers 15 residues. The CDR3: CASSTGGRNTGELFF. CDR3 DNA sequence: TGTGCCAGCAGCACGGGGGGACGGAACACCGGGGAGCTGTTTTTT. Complete variable domain (other parts from reference TRBV5-4 and TRBJ2-2): ETGVTQSPTHLIKTRGQQVTLRCSSQSGHNTVSWYQQALGQGPQFIFQYYREEENGRGNFPPRFSGLQFPNYSSELNVNALELDDSALYLCASSTGGRNTGELFFGEGSRLTVL.

This chain joins TRBV9 and TRBJ1-1; D gene uncertain. The germline CDR1 and CDR2 sequences are SGDLS and YYNGEE. Trimming stripped 4 bases from V and 5 bases from J, with 15 bases between. This CDR3 is built from 14 residues. Here the CDR3 DNA reads TGTGCCAGCAGCCCCCAAGGGCTATGGACTGAAGCTTTCTTT. Protein product: CASSPQGLWTEAFF. Combining the CDR3 with reference TRBV9 and TRBJ1-1 gives the whole variable domain DSGVTQTPKHLITATGQRVTLRCSPRSGDLSVYWYQQSLDQGLQFLIQYYNGEERAKGNILERFSAQQFPDLHSELNLSSLELGDSALYFCASSPQGLWTEAFFGQGTRLTVV.

Many counts were recorded for this clonotype. V and J are TRBV2 and TRBJ1-1, with D perhaps TRBD1 (6 bases). Per the germline V gene, CDR1 is SNHLY and CDR2 is FYNNEI. V gave up 4 bases and J gave up 2 bases, with 14 bases separating them. The CDR3 extends over 15 amino acids. In nucleotides, the CDR3 is TGTGCCAGCAGTGTAAACAGGGCCACAAACACTGAAGCTTTCTTT. It translates to CASSVNRATNTEAFF.

This clonotype was counted many times. This chain joins TRBV20-1 and TRBJ2-4; D may be TRBD2 (5 bases). The CDR3 totals 14 residues. Germline values: CDR1 DFQATT, CDR2 SNEGSKA (reference sequence). The CDR3 DNA follows: TGCAGCATTTTAAACCCCCCCCGGGAAGACATTCAGTACTTC. This gives the protein CSILNPPREDIQYF.

Ten or more counts support this clonotype. The chain joins TRBV6-1 to TRBJ1-4; D unresolved. The CDR3 covers 13 residues. V was pared by 5 bases and J by 5 bases, with 9 bases between. Germline values: CDR1 MNHNS, CDR2 SASEGT. The CDR3 region is CASSYRRNEKLFF. In nucleotides, the CDR3 is TGTGCCAGCAGTTATAGGAGGAATGAAAAACTGTTTTTT.

Turning to this clonotype: A much larger clone differs from this one at a single base, so this may be a read error. In this CDR3 the conserved last residue, phenylalanine or tryptophan, is missing, so a read error is likely. The chain uses TRBV3-1 and TRBJ2-7; D is perhaps TRBD2 (5 bases). Trimming left V 4 bases short and J 1 base short, with 11 bases between. Germline-derived CDR1 and CDR2 are LGHDT and YNNKEL (reference sequence). The CDR3 sequence is 14 residues long. This CDR3 reads CASSRGSASYEQYS. Written as DNA, the CDR3 is TGTGCCAGCAGCCGCGGGTCTGCGTCCTACGAGCAGTACTCC.

The V call is TRBV20-1, the J call TRBJ2-7; 9 bases align to TRBD1. From germline, CDR1 is DFQATT and CDR2 SNEGSKA (reference sequence). With V trimmed by 6 bases and J by 4 bases, 7 bases remained unmatched. The CDR3 consists of 13 residues. CDR3 nucleotide sequence: TGCAGTGCCCACGGACAGGGGATGTACGAGCAGTACTTC. Translation gives CSAHGQGMYEQYF.